The next 15 T cell receptor beta chains were all read from a single sample in a study of T cell repertoires in cytomegalovirus infection. TCRdb itself ran the reads through MiXCR, one entry per CDR3 protein. Counted here are approximately 1,000,000 distinct CDR3 sequences, roughly 31% occurring once; the ten biggest clones make up 11% to 15%. These TCRs are of unknown antigen specificity. The source was cultured CD8+ T cells from PBMCs, collected from culture after CMV antigen stimulation. Receptors originate from a human donor in good health (CMV status not recorded). Some clones in this sample may be carry-over from other donors' samples.

This clonotype was counted a single time. J is TRBJ1-5 and V is TRBV15; D is unresolved. Germline V gene lookup returns CDR1 LNHNV and CDR2 YYDKDF (reference sequence). The CDR3 covers 15 residues. Trimming stripped 9 bases from V and 2 bases from J, with 17 bases between. CDR3 region: CATALHGAGNQPQHF. DNA of the CDR3: TGTGCCACTGCACTTCATGGCGCAGGCAATCAGCCCCAGCATTTT.

The chain carries TRBV6-5 and TRBJ2-1; D is perhaps TRBD1 (6 bases). This CDR3 has 14 amino acids. The V end lost 5 bases, the J end lost 4 bases, and 12 bases lay between the germline ends. In germline, CDR1 is MNHEY, CDR2 SVGAGI. CDR3 residues: CASSGEQGYNEQFF. CDR3 in DNA: TGTGCCAGCAGTGGGGAACAGGGATACAATGAGCAGTTCTTC.

This clonotype has more than one count but fewer than ten. The V gene is TRBV24-1, the J gene TRBJ2-3; D is possibly TRBD2 (7 bases). The V gene's germline CDR1 is KGHDR and CDR2 SFDVKD. Trimming removed 5 bases from V and 4 bases from J, with 15 bases in between. The CDR3 loop spans 15 amino acids. The CDR3 region is CATSALGGGPDTQYF. The CDR3 DNA sequence: TGTGCCACCAGTGCCCTAGGGGGGGGTCCAGATACGCAGTATTTT.

This clonotype was recorded at least ten times. The chain recombines TRBV6-5 with TRBJ1-3; D perhaps matches TRBD1 (6 bases). V dropped 6 bases and J dropped 1 base, with 10 bases sitting between them. The CDR3 is 14 residues long. Germline CDR1 reads MNHEY; CDR2 reads SVGAGI. The CDR3 region is CASSYQGSGNTIYF. The CDR3 DNA sequence: TGTGCCAGCAGCTACCAGGGGTCTGGAAACACCATATATTTT.

The genes are TRBV4-3 and TRBJ1-1; TRBD1 agrees at 8 bases. The CDR3 has 15 residues. Trimming removed 1 base from V and 5 bases from J; junction bases left unmatched: 6. Looked up from germline, CDR1 is LGHNA and CDR2 is YSLEER. The CDR3 sequence: CASSQGDRGGTEAFF. In DNA form, the CDR3 reads TGCGCCAGCAGCCAAGGTGACAGGGGTGGGACTGAAGCTTTCTTT.

The chain links TRBV6-5 to TRBJ1-2, with a weak D call TRBD1 (5 bases). Trimming removed 6 bases at V and 6 bases at J, with 14 bases between. Germline values: CDR1 MNHEY, CDR2 SVGAGI. This CDR3 has 13 amino acids. The CDR3 coding sequence is TGTGCCAGCAGAAAGCCAGGGTGGAATGGCTACACCTTC. It codes for CASRKPGWNGYTF.

This clonotype has only a few counts. The chain uses TRBV6-1 and TRBJ1-6, with 8 bases identical to TRBD1. Germline trimming cut 3 bases from V and 10 bases from J; bases unmatched to any gene: 17. Germline CDR1 reads MNHNS; CDR2 reads SASEGT. The length of the CDR3 is 18 residues. CDR3 region: CASSDTGDYRGTASPLHF. CDR3 coding DNA: TGTGCCAGCAGTGATACGGGGGACTACAGGGGGACGGCGTCACCCCTCCACTTT.

This clonotype appeared a single time. The chain combines TRBV2 with TRBJ2-1, with TRBD2 matching 16 bases. Germline assignment: CDR1 SNHLY and CDR2 FYNNEI. This CDR3 has 20 residues. V was clipped by 6 bases and J by 0 bases; unmatched bases: 11. CDR3 bases: TGTGCCAGCAGCCACCATCCCGGGACTAGCGGGGGGGCCTCCTACAATGAGCAGTTCTTC. Its protein is CASSHHPGTSGGASYNEQFF.

This clonotype was seen only a few times. V and J are TRBV6-6 and TRBJ2-2; D is ambiguous. The CDR3 has 15 amino acids. The germline gives CDR1 MNHNY, CDR2 SVGAGI (reference sequence). Deletions cut 4 bases from V and 1 base from J, with 10 bases between. CDR3 amino acids: CASSFTPRNTGELFF. In DNA, the CDR3 is TGTGCCAGCAGTTTTACCCCGAGGAACACCGGGGAGCTGTTTTTT.

This clonotype was counted at least ten times. The rearrangement joins TRBV4-1 to TRBJ1-1; D is perhaps TRBD1 (6 bases). Germline CDR1 MGHRA, CDR2 YSYEKL. V lost 3 bases to trimming and J lost 8 bases, with 16 bases between them. CDR3 length equals 14 residues. CDR3: CASSQALGGIEAFF. CDR3 in DNA: TGCGCCAGCAGCCAGGCCCTCGGGGGCATCGAAGCTTTCTTT.

As for this clonotype: Lacking the conserved final phenylalanine or tryptophan, this CDR3 likely reflects a read error. The chain has TRBV19 and TRBJ2-1, with D uncertain. Trimming stripped 3 bases from V and 8 bases from J, with 20 bases between. CDR3 size: 16 residues. CDR1 is LNHDA, CDR2 SQIVND, per germline (reference sequence). The CDR3 sequence is CASSIVAGSLADEQFL. The CDR3 DNA reads as TGTGCCAGTAGTATCGTTGCCGGCTCCCTCGCCGATGAGCAGTTCCTC.

As concerns this clonotype: Likely a read error: the CDR3 ends without its conserved phenylalanine or tryptophan. This sequence joins TRBV19 and TRBJ1-2; D uncertain. Germline V gene data show CDR1 as LNHDA and CDR2 as SQIVND (reference sequence). The CDR3 has 13 amino acids. The V gene lost 7 bases and the J gene lost 4 bases, with 13 bases spanning the gap. Here the CDR3 DNA reads TGTGCCAGTAATAAGGCCCCGGGCTATGGCTACACCATC. Translated: CASNKAPGYGYTI.

This clonotype was counted between two and nine times. This chain uses TRBV6-1 with TRBJ2-5; TRBD2 aligns across 8 bases. The CDR3 length is 16 residues. The V segment lost 0 bases and the J segment 1 base; nucleotides outside the gene matches: 4. The germline CDR1 and CDR2 sequences are MNHNS and SASEGT. CDR3 coding DNA: TGTGCCAGCAGTGAAGCGTGGCGGGGGGTCCAAGAGACCCAGTACTTC. Translating it yields CASSEAWRGVQETQYF.

This clonotype was seen a few times. Sequence at one end of the junction differs from germline and may be a read error. The V and J genes are TRBV6-2 or TRBV6-3 and TRBJ2-2; 7 bases align to TRBD1. Germline assignment: CDR1 MNHEY and CDR2 SVGEGT. The CDR3 covers 16 residues. In nucleotides, the CDR3 is TGTGCCAGCATTTACCGTGGACAGGTGGACACCGGGGAGCTGTTTTTT. Translated, it gives CASIYRGQVDTGELFF.

On this clonotype itself: A single base separates this from a much larger clone, so it may be a read error. This chain links TRBV7-6 with TRBJ1-1; D gene unclear. CDR1 SGHVS and CDR2 FNYEAQ come from the germline V gene. There are 16 residues in the CDR3. DNA of the CDR3: TGTGCCAGCAGCTTAGTGGTGGAGGGCATGAACACTAAAGCTTTCTTT. Residues: CASSLVVEGMNTKAFF.